The text below deals with one T cell receptor beta chain. The data belong to a study of blood T cell repertoires in COVID-19. About the research overall: From the United States, Italy and Spain came samples of acute and convalescent COVID-19. The cDNA or gDNA used as material had been derived from T cells, B-cell-depleted T cells, or PBMCs.

Enrolment of Seattle patients took place during active infection, and they were followed longitudinally. How the authors handled the data: Amplification of reference gene primers provided the estimated nucleated cell counts. TCRdb's table, derived via immunoSEQ multiplex PCR, lists solely in-frame clones and lacks some. V, J and clone size were drawn from that table, and D and trimming were deduced from the DNA. The sample includes some 180,000 clones, about 83% of them seen just once. Germline trimming cut 4 bases from V and 1 base from J; bases unmatched to any gene: 3. Looked up from germline, CDR1 is MGHRA and CDR2 is YSYEKL. The CDR3 is 15 amino acids.

The genes are TRBV4-1 and TRBJ2-1; 8 bases are a match to TRBD2. The sequence was collected from a woman of 80 years or more with COVID-19, enrolled during active disease. The sequenced sample consisted of peripheral blood. The CDR3 sequence is CASSLGLASYNEQFF. The CDR3 bases are TGCGCCAGCAGCCTCGGACTAGCTTCCTACAATGAGCAGTTCTTC.